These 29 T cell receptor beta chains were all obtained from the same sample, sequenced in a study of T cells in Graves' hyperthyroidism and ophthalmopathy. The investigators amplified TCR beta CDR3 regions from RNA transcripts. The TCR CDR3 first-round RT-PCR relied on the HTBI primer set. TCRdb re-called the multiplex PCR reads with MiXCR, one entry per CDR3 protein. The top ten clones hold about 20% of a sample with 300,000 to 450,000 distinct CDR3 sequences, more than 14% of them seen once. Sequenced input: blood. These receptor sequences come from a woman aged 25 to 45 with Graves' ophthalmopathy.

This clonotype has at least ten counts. The CDR3 here is CASSFSAVNTEAFF. The CDR3 DNA follows: TGTGCCAGCAGTTTTTCGGCAGTGAACACTGAAGCTTTCTTT. The gene calls are TRBV27 and TRBJ1-1; D not resolved. The germline gives CDR1 MNHEY, CDR2 SMNVEV (reference sequence). Trimming removed 3 bases at V and 0 bases at J, with 8 bases between. The CDR3 is made up of 14 amino acids.

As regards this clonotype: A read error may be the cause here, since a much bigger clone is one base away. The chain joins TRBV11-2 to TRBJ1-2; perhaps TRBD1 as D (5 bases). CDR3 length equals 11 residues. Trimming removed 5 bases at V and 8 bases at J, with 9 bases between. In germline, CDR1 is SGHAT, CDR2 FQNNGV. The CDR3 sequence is CASSHGGGYTF. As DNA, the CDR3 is TGTGCCAGCAGCCATGGGGGAGGCTACACCTTC. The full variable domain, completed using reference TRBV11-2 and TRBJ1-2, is EAGVAQSPRYKIIEKRQSVAFWCNPISGHATLYWYQQILGQGPKLLIQFQNNGVVDDSQLPKDRFSAERLKGVDSTLKIQPAKLEDSAVYLCASSHGGGYTFGSGTRLTVV.

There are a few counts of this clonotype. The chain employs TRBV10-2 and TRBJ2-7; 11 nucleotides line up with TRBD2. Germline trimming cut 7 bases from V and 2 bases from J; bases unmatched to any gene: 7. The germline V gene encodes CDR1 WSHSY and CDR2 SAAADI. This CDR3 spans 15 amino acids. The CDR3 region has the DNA TGCGCCAGCACAAACCTACTAGCGGGGGCCTACGAGCAGTACTTC. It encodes CASTNLLAGAYEQYF.

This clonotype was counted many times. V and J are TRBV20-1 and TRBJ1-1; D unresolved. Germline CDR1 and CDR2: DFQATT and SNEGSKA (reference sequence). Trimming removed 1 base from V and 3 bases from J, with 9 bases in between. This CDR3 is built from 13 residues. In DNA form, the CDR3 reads TGCAGTGCTAGAGGAATCGGTCACACTGAAGCTTTCTTT. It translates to CSARGIGHTEAFF.

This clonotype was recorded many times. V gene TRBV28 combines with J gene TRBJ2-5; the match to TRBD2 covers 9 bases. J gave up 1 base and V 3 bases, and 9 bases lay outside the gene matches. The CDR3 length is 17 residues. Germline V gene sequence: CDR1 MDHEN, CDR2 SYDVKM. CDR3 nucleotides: TGTGCCAGCAGTTTCGGTTTAGCGGGGGCCATCCAAGAGACCCAGTACTTC. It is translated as CASSFGLAGAIQETQYF.

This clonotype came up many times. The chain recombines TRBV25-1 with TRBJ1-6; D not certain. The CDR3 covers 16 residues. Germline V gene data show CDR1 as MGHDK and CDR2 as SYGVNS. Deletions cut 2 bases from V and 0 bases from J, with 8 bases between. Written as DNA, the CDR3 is TGTGCCAGCAGTGAACGGGGAAGCTCCTATAATTCACCCCTCCACTTT. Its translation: CASSERGSSYNSPLHF.

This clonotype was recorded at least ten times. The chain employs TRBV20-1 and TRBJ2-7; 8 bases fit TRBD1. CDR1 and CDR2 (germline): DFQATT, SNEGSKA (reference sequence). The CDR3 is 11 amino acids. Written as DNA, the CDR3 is TGCGCCGCCGGACAGGGCTACGAGCAGTACTTC. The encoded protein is CAAGQGYEQYF.

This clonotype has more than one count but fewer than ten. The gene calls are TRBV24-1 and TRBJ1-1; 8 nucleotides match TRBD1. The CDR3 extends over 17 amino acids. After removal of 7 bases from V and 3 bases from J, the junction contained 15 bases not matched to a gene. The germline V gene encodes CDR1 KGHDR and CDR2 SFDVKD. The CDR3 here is CATRAGGTGGGDTEAFF. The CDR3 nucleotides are TGTGCCACCAGAGCAGGGGGCACCGGGGGGGGGGACACTGAAGCTTTCTTT.

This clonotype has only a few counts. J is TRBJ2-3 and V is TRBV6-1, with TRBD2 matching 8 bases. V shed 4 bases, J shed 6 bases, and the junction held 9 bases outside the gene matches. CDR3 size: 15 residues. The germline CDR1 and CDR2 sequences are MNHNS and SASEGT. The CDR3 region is CASSATSGGADTQYF. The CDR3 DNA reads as TGTGCCAGCAGTGCTACTAGCGGAGGGGCGGATACGCAGTATTTT.

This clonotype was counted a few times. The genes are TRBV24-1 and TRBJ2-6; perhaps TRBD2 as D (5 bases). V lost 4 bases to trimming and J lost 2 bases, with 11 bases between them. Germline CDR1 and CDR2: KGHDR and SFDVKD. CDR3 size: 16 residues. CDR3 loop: CATSDITGTGANVLTF. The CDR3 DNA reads TGTGCCACCAGTGACATTACCGGGACTGGGGCCAACGTCCTGACTTTC.

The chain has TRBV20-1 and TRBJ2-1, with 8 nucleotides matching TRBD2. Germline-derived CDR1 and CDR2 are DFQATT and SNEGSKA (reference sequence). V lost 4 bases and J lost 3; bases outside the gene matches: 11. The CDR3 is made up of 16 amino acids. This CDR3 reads CSANQRGLYDYNEQFF. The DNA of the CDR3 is TGCAGTGCTAATCAGCGGGGGCTATATGACTACAATGAGCAGTTCTTC.

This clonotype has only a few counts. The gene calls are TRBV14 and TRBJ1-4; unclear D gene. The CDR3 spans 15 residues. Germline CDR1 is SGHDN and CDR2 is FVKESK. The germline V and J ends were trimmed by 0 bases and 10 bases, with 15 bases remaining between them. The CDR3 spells CASSQDRGIVGKLFF. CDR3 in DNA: TGTGCCAGCAGCCAAGATCGGGGAATCGTCGGAAAACTGTTTTTT. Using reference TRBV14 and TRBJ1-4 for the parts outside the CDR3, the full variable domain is EAGVTQFPSHSVIEKGQTVTLRCDPISGHDNLYWYRRVMGKEIKFLLHFVKESKQDESGMPNNRFLAERTGGTYSTLKVQPAELEDSGVYFCASSQDRGIVGKLFFGSGTQLSVL.

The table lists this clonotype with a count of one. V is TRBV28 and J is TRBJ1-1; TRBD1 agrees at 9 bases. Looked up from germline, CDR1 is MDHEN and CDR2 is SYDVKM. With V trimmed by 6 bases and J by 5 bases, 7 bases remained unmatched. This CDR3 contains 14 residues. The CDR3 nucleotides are TGTGCCAGCAGGGGGACAGGGCTAGAAACTGAAGCTTTCTTT. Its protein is CASRGTGLETEAFF.

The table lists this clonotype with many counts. The CDR3 DNA reads as TGTGCTAGTGGTTTCCACGGCAGGGGCTTCGGCTATGGCTACACCTTC. It encodes CASGFHGRGFGYGYTF. The chain is built from TRBV12-5 and TRBJ1-2; maybe TRBD1 (6 bases). The CDR3 has 16 amino acids. Germline V CDR1 and CDR2: LGHNT, FRNRAP. Trimming took 3 bases from V and 4 from J, leaving 18 bases between them.

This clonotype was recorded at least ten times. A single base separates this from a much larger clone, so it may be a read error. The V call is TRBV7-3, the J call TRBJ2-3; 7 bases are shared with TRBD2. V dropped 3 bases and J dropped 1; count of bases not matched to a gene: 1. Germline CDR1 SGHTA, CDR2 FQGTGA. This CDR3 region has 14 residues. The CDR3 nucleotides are TGTGCCAGCAGCTTTGCGGGGGGCACAGATACGCAGTATTTT. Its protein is CASSFAGGTDTQYF.

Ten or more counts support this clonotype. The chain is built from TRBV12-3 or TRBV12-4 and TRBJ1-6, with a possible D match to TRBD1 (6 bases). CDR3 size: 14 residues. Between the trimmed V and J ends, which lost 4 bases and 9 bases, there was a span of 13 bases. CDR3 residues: CASSYLGGGSPLHF. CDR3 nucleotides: TGTGCCAGCAGTTATTTGGGAGGGGGTTCACCCCTCCACTTT.

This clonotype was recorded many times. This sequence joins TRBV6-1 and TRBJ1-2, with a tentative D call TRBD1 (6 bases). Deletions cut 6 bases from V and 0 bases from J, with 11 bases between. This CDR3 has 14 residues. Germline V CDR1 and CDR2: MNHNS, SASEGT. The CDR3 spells CASRSTGANYGYTF. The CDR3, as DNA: TGTGCCAGCAGGTCGACAGGAGCTAACTATGGCTACACCTTC.

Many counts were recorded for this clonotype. CDR3: CASTLGAGGYEQYF. CDR3 DNA sequence: TGTGCCAGCACCCTGGGGGCAGGGGGCTACGAGCAGTACTTC. The rearrangement links TRBV28 to TRBJ2-7, with 7 bases lining up with TRBD1. This CDR3 has 14 amino acids. Germline CDR1 is MDHEN and CDR2 is SYDVKM. V lost 7 bases and J lost 3; bases outside the gene matches: 9.

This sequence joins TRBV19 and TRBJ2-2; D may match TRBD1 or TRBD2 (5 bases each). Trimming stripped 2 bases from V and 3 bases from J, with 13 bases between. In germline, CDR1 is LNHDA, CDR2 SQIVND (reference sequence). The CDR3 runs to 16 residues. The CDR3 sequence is CASSIPTGRDTGELFF. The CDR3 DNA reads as TGTGCCAGTAGTATACCGACGGGGCGCGACACCGGGGAGCTGTTTTTT.

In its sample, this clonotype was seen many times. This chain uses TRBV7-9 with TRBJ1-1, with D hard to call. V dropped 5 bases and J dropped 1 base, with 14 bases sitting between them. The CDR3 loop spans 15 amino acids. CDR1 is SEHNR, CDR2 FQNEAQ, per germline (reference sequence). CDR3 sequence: CASSQSGDWNTEAFF. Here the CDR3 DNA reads TGTGCCAGCAGCCAGAGTGGAGACTGGAACACTGAAGCTTTCTTT. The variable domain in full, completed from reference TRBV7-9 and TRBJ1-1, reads DTGVSQNPRHKITKRGQNVTFRCDPISEHNRLYWYRQTLGQGPEFLTYFQNEAQLEKSRLLSDRFSAERPKGSFSTLEIQRTEQGDSAMYLCASSQSGDWNTEAFFGQGTRLTVV.

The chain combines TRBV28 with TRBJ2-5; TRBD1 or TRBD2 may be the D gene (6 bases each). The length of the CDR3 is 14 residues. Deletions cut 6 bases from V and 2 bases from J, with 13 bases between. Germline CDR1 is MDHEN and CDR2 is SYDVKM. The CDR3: CASRQGGRQETQYF. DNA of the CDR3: TGTGCCAGCAGACAAGGGGGGCGACAAGAGACCCAGTACTTC.

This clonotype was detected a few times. In DNA form, the CDR3 reads TGTGCCAGCAGCCAAGCTTCCGGGACCCGGGGAGGCTATGGCTACACCTTC. Its translation is CASSQASGTRGGYGYTF. V gene TRBV3-1 combines with J gene TRBJ1-2, with D tentatively TRBD1 (5 bases). This CDR3 has 17 residues. The V gene lost 1 base and the J gene lost 4 bases, with 19 bases spanning the gap. Germline assignment: CDR1 LGHDT and CDR2 YNNKEL (reference sequence).

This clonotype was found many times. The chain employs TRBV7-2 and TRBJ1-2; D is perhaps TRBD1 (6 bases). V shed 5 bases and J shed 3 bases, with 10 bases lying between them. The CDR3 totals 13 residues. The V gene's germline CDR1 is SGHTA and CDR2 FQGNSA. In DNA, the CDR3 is TGTGCCAGCAGCCCCGCAGGGGACTATGGCTACACCTTC. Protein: CASSPAGDYGYTF.

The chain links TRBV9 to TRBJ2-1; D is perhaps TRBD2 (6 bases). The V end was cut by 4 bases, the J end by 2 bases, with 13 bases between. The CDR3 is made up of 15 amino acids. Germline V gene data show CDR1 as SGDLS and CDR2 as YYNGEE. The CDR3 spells CASSRLQRAYNEQFF. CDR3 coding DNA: TGTGCCAGCAGCCGTCTCCAGCGGGCCTACAATGAGCAGTTCTTC.

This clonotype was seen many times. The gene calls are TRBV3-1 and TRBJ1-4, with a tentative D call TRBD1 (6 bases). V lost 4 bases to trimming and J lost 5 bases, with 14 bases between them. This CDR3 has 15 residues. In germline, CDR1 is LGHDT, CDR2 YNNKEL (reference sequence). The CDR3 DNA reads TGTGCCAGCAGCCTACACCCAGGGGTGAATGAAAAACTGTTTTTT. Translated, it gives CASSLHPGVNEKLFF.

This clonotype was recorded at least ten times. CDR3 protein: CASSLQGQKNIQYF. The DNA for the CDR3 is TGCGCCAGCAGCTTGCAGGGTCAGAAAAACATTCAGTACTTC. The chain has TRBV5-1 and TRBJ2-4; maybe TRBD1 (5 bases). Germline loops: CDR1 SGHRS, CDR2 YFSETQ. V dropped 1 base and J dropped 4 bases, with 9 bases sitting between them. The CDR3 contains 14 residues.

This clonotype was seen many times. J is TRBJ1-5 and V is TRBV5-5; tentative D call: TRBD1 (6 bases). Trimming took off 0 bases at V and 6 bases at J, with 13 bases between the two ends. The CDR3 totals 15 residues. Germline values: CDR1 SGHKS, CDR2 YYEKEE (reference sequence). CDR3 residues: CASSLDRQGSQPQHF. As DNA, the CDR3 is TGTGCCAGCAGCTTGGATCGGCAGGGGTCTCAGCCCCAGCATTTT.

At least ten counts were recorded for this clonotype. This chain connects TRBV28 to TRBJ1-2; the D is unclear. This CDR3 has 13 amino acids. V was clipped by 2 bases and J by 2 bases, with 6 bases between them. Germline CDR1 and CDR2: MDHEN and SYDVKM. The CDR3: CASSLNANYGYTF. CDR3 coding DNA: TGTGCCAGCAGTTTAAACGCCAACTATGGCTACACCTTC.

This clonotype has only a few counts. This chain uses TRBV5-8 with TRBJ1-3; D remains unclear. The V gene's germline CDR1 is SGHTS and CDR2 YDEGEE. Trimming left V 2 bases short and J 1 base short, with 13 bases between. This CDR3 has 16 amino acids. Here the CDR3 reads CASSFRLGGSGNTIYF. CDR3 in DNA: TGTGCCAGCAGCTTCAGGCTGGGCGGATCTGGAAACACCATATATTTT.